The rows below give T cell receptor beta chains drawn from one sample of a study of PD-1 blockade in classical Hodgkin lymphoma. Libraries were prepared by immunoSEQ multiplex PCR; TCRdb keeps only in-frame clonotypes and omits some of them. The sample carries nearly 25,000 clones, under 90% recorded once. This sample comprised peripheral blood mononuclear cells (PBMCs), obtained before the second cycle of nivolumab. These receptors were obtained from a human donor with classical Hodgkin lymphoma. Each CDR3 is given without its conserved first and last residue. The D gene is left open where the match is weak. Size values are once, few and many counts, or a class for expanded clones, and some rows have none.

-	TRBV28	-	ASTTGDYGYT
-	TRBV28	-	ASSFVLFGRGNSSYEQY
-	TRBV27	-	ASSFPFQYRLRSTGELF
-	TRBV12-5	TRBD1	ASGSKRQGVVDTEAF
-	TRBV5-1	-	ASSSAGLTAREQY
-	TRBV7-9	TRBD1	ASTRGNQPQH
-	TRBV29-1	TRBD1	SVAGGAYNEQF
-	TRBV11-2	-	ASSLGEEVNEQF
-	TRBV15	TRBD2	ATSAAGGPPYEQY
-	TRBV5-1	TRBD1	ASSSGQGNTYNSPLH
once	TRBV11-2	-	ASSLDLRQAVGYT
once	TRBV29-1	-	SVVPLTTDTQY
few	TRBV9	-	ASSVVISQDYGYT
-	TRBV5-1	TRBD1	ASSEGQLSSYEQY
-	TRBV10-2	-	ASSALDTGELF
-	TRBV27	-	ASSLMDEQF
-	TRBV9	-	ASSALQGTEAF
-	TRBV29-1	TRBD2	SARTSGGRLNEQF
few	TRBV10-1	TRBD2	ASSPGLAGGRLFRELF
-	TRBV6-6	TRBD2	ASSTLAGDNNEQF
-	TRBV7-9	-	ASSSEPETQY
-	TRBV7-6	-	ASSLGAAGEQY
-	TRBV19	-	ASSILGSNQPQH
-	TRBV2	TRBD2	ASADGGVAGNTDTQY
-	TRBV5-6	-	ASSLLGPLNEQF
-	TRBV6-1	TRBD1	ASNDRGENTEAF
-	TRBV13	TRBD2	ASSDTSGGPSDTQY
-	TRBV6-1	TRBD2	ASSQQREMTDTQY
-	TRBV30	-	AWTGGNTIY
-	TRBV4-2	-	ASSQFDEQF
-	TRBV30	TRBD1	ACMRTGGGYT
-	TRBV2	-	ASSESRGRGLREKLF
once	TRBV6-5	-	ASISGGGGTGELF
many	TRBV5-1	-	ASSFGEVNTEAF
-	TRBV11-3	TRBD1	ASTSTGDNSPLH
-	TRBV7-8	TRBD2	ASSLGTSGSSHEQF
-	TRBV28	-	ASSFGQGHQPQH
-	TRBV4-1	-	ASSLHSWGPTNEKLF
once	TRBV6-6	-	ASSRTAGLTNYGYT
-	TRBV7-9	TRBD2	ASTRTASGHTGELF
-	TRBV6-1	-	ASSEKPHQPQH
-	TRBV20-1	-	SASEEETQY
-	TRBV7-6	-	ASSLALPGLLNTGELF
-	TRBV30	-	AWGAPGKSNQPQH
-	TRBV5-1	-	ASSRPDGYEQY
few	TRBV30	TRBD2	AWSVRGDYTYEQY
-	TRBV7-2	-	ASSLQDSLGTEAF
few	TRBV19	-	ASITLGSVNTEAF
once	TRBV30	-	AWSAGAVETQY
-	TRBV5-6	TRBD1	ASSLGRQGAYEQY
-	TRBV7-9	-	ASTPTALYGYT
-	TRBV27	TRBD1	ASSFYRGQISTGELF
-	TRBV5-1	TRBD1	ASSARTGDDTGELF
-	TRBV6-5	-	ASSYEGSSPYEQY